The clone carrying this T cell receptor beta chain was counted only a few times. As yet, its antigen is unknown. These data come from a study of T-cell memory formation after mild COVID-19. Via MiXCR, TCRdb re-called the 5' RACE reads, giving one row per CDR3 protein. Of 400,000 to 500,000 distinct CDR3 sequences in the sample, approximately 20% were seen once. J was trimmed by 1 base and V by 7 bases; bases with no gene match: 6. The CDR3 length is 15 residues. Whole-study findings and limits: Nothing confirmed that second-wave clones peaking on day 37 were specific for SARS-CoV-2. Clones contracting day 15 to 85 were balanced CD4/CD8; later expanders leaned CD4+.

V and J are TRBV12-3 or TRBV12-4 and TRBJ2-3, with 9 bases that match TRBD2. Sequenced material: PBMCs or a T cell subset sorted from them (not recorded which). The TCR originated in an adult woman who had mild COVID-19 (a few samples of this study predate the infection). Cell type and time point are not known. The CDR3 region is CASTRSSGGTDTQYF. In nucleotides, the CDR3 is TGTGCCAGCACCCGATCTAGCGGGGGCACAGATACGCAGTATTTT.